These 17 T cell receptor beta chains were all obtained from the same sample, sequenced in a study of OX40 agonist ivuxolimab in advanced cancers. Libraries were prepared by immunoSEQ multiplex PCR; TCRdb keeps only in-frame clonotypes and omits some of them. The sample includes around 74,000 clones, 92% seen only once; the top ten take approximately 11%. The sample here was CD4+ or CD8+ T cells sorted from blood, taken in a trial of the OX40 agonist ivuxolimab. These receptors came from an adult with an advanced solid tumor such as melanoma, head and neck, liver or kidney cancer.

The J gene is TRBJ1-2, the V gene TRBV7-9, with D possibly matching TRBD1 (5 bases). This CDR3 comprises 14 residues. CDR1 is SEHNR and CDR2 is FQNEAQ in the germline V gene (reference sequence). The V end lost 6 bases, the J end lost 4 bases, and 15 bases lay between the germline ends. The CDR3 DNA sequence: TGTGCCAGCAGGGAGGACATTCCCTTCTATGGCTACACCTTC. Amino acids: CASREDIPFYGYTF.

The chain links TRBV14 to TRBJ2-5; 8 nucleotides align to TRBD1. V was clipped by 1 base and J by 4 bases; unmatched bases: 11. Germline V gene sequence: CDR1 SGHDN, CDR2 FVKESK. The CDR3 is made up of 17 amino acids. The CDR3 is CASSQVLPGGLRETQYF. The CDR3 region has the DNA TGTGCCAGCAGCCAAGTTCTGCCAGGGGGCTTGCGAGAGACCCAGTACTTC.

The chain carries TRBV18 and TRBJ1-1; 8 positions agree with TRBD1. Germline assignment: CDR1 KGHSH and CDR2 LQKENI. This CDR3 is 15 amino acids long. Trimming at V came to 5 bases and at J to 3 bases, leaving 8 bases not matched to a gene. The CDR3 DNA reads TGTGCCAGCTCAGCGGACAGGGTTCGGTACACTGAAGCTTTCTTT. Translating it yields CASSADRVRYTEAFF.

The chain joins TRBV4-1 to TRBJ2-7, with TRBD2 matching 7 bases. The J segment lost 0 bases and the V segment lost 4 bases, leaving 6 bases of the junction unmatched. Germline loops: CDR1 MGHRA, CDR2 YSYEKL. The CDR3 has 15 amino acids. CDR3 residues: CASSPRGGSSYEQYF. Written as DNA, the CDR3 is TGCGCCAGCAGCCCGAGGGGCGGGAGCTCCTACGAGCAGTACTTC.

V and J are TRBV7-8 and TRBJ1-1; no firm D call. CDR1 is SGHVS, CDR2 FQNEAQ, per germline. This CDR3 has 18 amino acids. Trimming pared 1 base from V and 1 base from J, leaving 19 bases between. In DNA form, the CDR3 reads TGTGCCAGCAGCTTAGGAGCGAGACGCGAGATTACGAACACTGAAGCTTTCTTT. It translates to CASSLGARREITNTEAFF.

As to this clone: Other DNA sequences from this sample encode an identical CDR3 as well. V usage is TRBV9 and J usage is TRBJ2-7; D is undetermined. The germline CDR1 and CDR2 sequences are SGDLS and YYNGEE. The length of the CDR3 is 13 residues. The ends were cut back, 0 bases at V and 0 bases at J, with 4 bases in the middle. CDR3 nucleotides: TGTGCCAGCAGCGTAGGCAACTCCTACGAGCAGTACTTC. Translating gives CASSVGNSYEQYF.

This chain links TRBV2 with TRBJ1-5; no clear D gene. Germline V lookup: CDR1 SNHLY, CDR2 FYNNEI. Trimming stripped 3 bases from V and 1 base from J, with 7 bases between. This CDR3 contains 14 residues. CDR3 residues: CASSEGRSNQPQHF. In nucleotides, the CDR3 is TGTGCCAGCAGTGAGGGTAGAAGCAATCAGCCCCAGCATTTT.

The chain is built from TRBV7-9 and TRBJ2-5; TRBD2 matches at 11 bases. The ends lost 3 bases at V and 1 base at J; junction bases unmatched: 10. Germline V gene data show CDR1 as SEHNR and CDR2 as FQNEAQ (reference sequence). This CDR3 has 18 residues. CDR3 coding DNA: TGTGCCAGCAGCTTCCCCCCTCTAGCGGGGGGACCCCAAGAGACCCAGTACTTC. This codes for CASSFPPLAGGPQETQYF.

V gene TRBV7-9 combines with J gene TRBJ2-1; 8 nucleotides line up with TRBD1. This CDR3 is 18 amino acids long. V lost 0 bases to trimming and J lost 7 bases; unmatched junction nucleotides: 14. The germline V gene encodes CDR1 SEHNR and CDR2 FQNEAQ (reference sequence). This CDR3 reads CASSLARIGTGDANEQFF. CDR3 bases: TGTGCCAGCAGCTTAGCGCGTATCGGGACAGGCGATGCGAATGAGCAGTTCTTC.

The rearrangement uses TRBV29-1 and TRBJ2-7, with D possibly matching TRBD2 (5 bases). The germline CDR1 and CDR2 sequences are SQVTM and ANQGSEA. Trimming removed 6 bases at V and 0 bases at J, with 12 bases between. The CDR3 is 13 amino acids. DNA of the CDR3: TGCAGCGTAGCGGACGGAATCTCCTACGAGCAGTACTTC. Amino acids: CSVADGISYEQYF.

This sequence joins TRBV6-5 and TRBJ1-1; possible D gene TRBD1, 6 bases. In germline, CDR1 is MNHEY, CDR2 SVGAGI. CDR3 length equals 15 residues. With 6 bases removed from V and 4 bases from J, the gap between germline ends came to 18 bases. The DNA of the CDR3 is TGTGCCAGCAGATTGTCTCGGGGGGCGAGCACTGAAGCTTTCTTT. Translation gives CASRLSRGASTEAFF.

This clone was seen just once. CDR3 residues: CAIPLESGSYNEQFF. The CDR3, as DNA: TGTGCCATCCCCCTAGAGAGCGGCTCCTACAATGAGCAGTTCTTC. The J gene is TRBJ2-1, the V gene TRBV7-9; TRBD2 might be the D (5 bases). Trimming left V 10 bases short and J 0 bases short, with 16 bases between. CDR1 SEHNR and CDR2 FQNEAQ come from the germline V gene (reference sequence). This CDR3 region has 15 residues.

This sequence joins TRBV4-3 and TRBJ2-1; the D is unclear. V lost 1 base to trimming and J lost 0 bases, with 10 bases between them. The CDR3 is 16 residues long. Germline V gene data show CDR1 as LGHNA and CDR2 as YSLEER. For the CDR3, the DNA is TGCGCCAGCAGCCAAGCCCGCAGCCTCTCCTACAATGAGCAGTTCTTC. Residues: CASSQARSLSYNEQFF.

Only one count was recorded for this clone. The CDR3 DNA follows: TGCAGCGTTGGACCCAGGGCCAATGGCAATCAGCCCCAGCATTTT. Its protein product is CSVGPRANGNQPQHF. The V and J genes are TRBV29-1 and TRBJ1-5; D may be TRBD1 (5 bases). Between the trimmed V and J ends, which lost 4 bases and 2 bases, there was a span of 15 bases. Germline values: CDR1 SQVTM, CDR2 ANQGSEA. This CDR3 has 15 amino acids. The full variable domain, in which reference TRBV29-1 and TRBJ1-5 provide the parts outside the CDR3, is SAVISQKPSRDICQRGTSLTIQCQVDSQVTMMFWYRQQPGQSLTLIATANQGSEATYESGFVIDKFPISRPNLTFSTLTVSNMSPEDSSIYLCSVGPRANGNQPQHFGDGTRLSIL.

This chain links TRBV7-9 with TRBJ2-1, with 15 nucleotides matching TRBD2. J was trimmed by 0 bases and V by 5 bases; bases with no gene match: 8. The CDR3 length is 19 residues. Per germline, CDR1 SEHNR and CDR2 FQNEAQ (reference sequence). The CDR3 DNA sequence: TGTGCCAGCAGCCTAACCGGACTAGCGGGGGGGAGCTCCTACAATGAGCAGTTCTTC. Encoded protein: CASSLTGLAGGSSYNEQFF. The variable domain in full, with the rest retrieved from reference TRBV7-9 and TRBJ2-1, is DTGVSQNPRHKITKRGQNVTFRCDPISEHNRLYWYRQTLGQGPEFLTYFQNEAQLEKSRLLSDRFSAERPKGSFSTLEIQRTEQGDSAMYLCASSLTGLAGGSSYNEQFFGPGTRLTVL.

V gene TRBV19 combines with J gene TRBJ1-3; no definite D call. Trimming shortened V by 10 bases and J by 0 bases, and 13 bases separated the two germline ends. CDR3 length: 14 amino acids. Germline CDR1 LNHDA, CDR2 SQIVND (reference sequence). The CDR3, as DNA: TGTGCCACCGCGTGGGGAAGCTCTGGAAACACCATATATTTT. Encoded protein: CATAWGSSGNTIYF.

The chain couples TRBV10-3 to TRBJ2-5; 7 bases are shared with TRBD1. Germline assignment: CDR1 ENHRY and CDR2 SYGVKD. The CDR3 covers 16 residues. With V trimmed by 5 bases and J by 3 bases, 12 bases remained unmatched. Here the CDR3 reads CAISQTWDSVKETQYF. The CDR3 region has the DNA TGTGCCATCAGTCAAACCTGGGACAGTGTGAAAGAGACCCAGTACTTC.